Described below is a single T cell receptor (beta chain) sequence and its context. Its cognate antigen has yet to be identified. Per-nucleotide qualities are absent, and no much larger clonotype sits a single base away. Preparation of the library involved the immunoSEQ multiplex PCR assay. For the multiplex PCR, a mixture combining 60 forward primers for TCR Vbeta segments and 13 reverse primers for TCR Jbeta segments was used. A multiplex PCR assay on genomic DNA amplified the CDR3 region of rearranged TCR beta genes. Amplified TCR beta libraries were sequenced as 87-base-pair reads on the Illumina HiSeq System. The study's own analysis went as follows. In a later analysis, some 80 million unique TCR beta chains were counted across the 650 to 700 repertoires, and roughly 10 million of these chains were shared by at least two donors. Raw reads were error-corrected and collapsed into unique sequences by a nearest-neighbor algorithm in which closely related sequences were merged to remove PCR and sequencing errors. To assign V, D and J gene segments, CDR3 sequences were aligned to IMGT reference sequences. For a sequence to be retained, a match of at least six nucleotides was required to both a V gene segment and a J gene segment. A rearrangement counted as productive if the CDR3 had no stop codons and remained in frame with V and J, and every other rearrangement counted as non-productive. CDR3 was defined according to IMGT convention as the region running from the second conserved V-encoded cysteine to the conserved J-encoded phenylalanine. Sequences without an unambiguous match to a single V gene segment were excluded from the earlier analysis of 500 to 700 of the donors. In an earlier analysis of 500 to 750 of the donors, V segments were called functional above 56.7% productive rearrangements and were called segregating when the between-donor standard deviation exceeded 5%. To diagnose cytomegalovirus status from the catalog of TCR beta chain sequences, a statistical classification framework was built. In a later analysis, V and J genes were assigned by comparing TCR nucleotide sequences against IMGT/GENE-DB human TR gene sequences. In a later analysis, CDR3 sequences and most-parsimonious VDJ recombination scenarios were assigned using the TCRdist pipeline. A later analysis defined each TCR beta chain by its CDR3 amino acid sequence plus V-gene family, and excluded reads lacking a unique V-gene family. In a later analysis, some 600 highly shared, low-generation-probability nucleotide sequences were removed to address suspected cross-contamination and a sequencing artifact. In a later analysis, a clonal expansion index for each public chain was calculated from normalized within-repertoire ranks of inferred template counts. Generation probabilities in a later analysis came from a VDJ recombination model fitted to out-of-frame rearrangements, and those results were checked against IGoR. In a later analysis, hypergeometric tests were used to score TCR-TCR, TCR-HLA and TCR-CMV co-occurrence, with a repertoire-size bias correction applied to TCR pairs. In a later analysis, false discovery rates were estimated by permuting HLA or CMV assignments 20 times. A later analysis grouped co-occurring TCRs with DBSCAN, adding TCRdist sequence similarity when clustering within HLA-allele-positive subsets. Repertoires with fewer than 30,000 or more than 120,000 public chains were left out of co-occurrence clustering, as were about five repertoires with anomalous nucleotide sharing. This immuneACCESS table, as held by TCRdb, lists in-frame sequences with V and J called but not all clones. Of the missing ones, under half trace to an unresolved V gene in checked studies; the others have no known cause. The V and J calls and clone size were taken over from that table, and D and trimming were inferred from the DNA. The sample table shows 270,000 or so clones, and 86% are seen once. The top ten clonotypes cover 3.5% to 4% of the sample.

This entry is derived from a study of cytomegalovirus exposure and HLA in healthy donors (dated 2017 in TCRdb). General notes on the study: An earlier analysis of under 600 of the donors reported roughly 300 Gb of sequence data and 117 million unique TCR beta sequences from roughly 200 million T cells. Around 320 gigabases of sequencing data and tens of millions of unique TCR sequences were included in an early release covering around 600 HLA-typed donors. Of the 398 genotyped donors, over 70% fell in the genetic ancestry cluster associated with self-reported Caucasian donors. The study aimed to test whether cataloging public T cell receptors could reveal signatures of past pathogen exposure. The T cell repertoires of several hundred subjects were profiled by immunosequencing and related to cytomegalovirus serostatus. A separate validation cohort of roughly 130 different subjects was used in addition to the 666-subject first cohort. High-throughput TCR immunosequencing, statistical association of individual TCRs with disease status, and machine learning were combined to predict cytomegalovirus infection status. In a later analysis, previously published TCR beta repertoires from 600 to 850 donors were re-analyzed and high-resolution HLA genotyping was added so that TCR occurrence patterns could be studied. Rather than drawing on any new phenotypic data, the later analysis identified candidate immune exposures from TCR beta sequences and the way those sequences occurred across donors. In an earlier analysis of more than 550 of the donors, high-throughput TCR beta sequencing was used to judge whether each TCR beta V gene segment behaved as functional or pseudogenic. Donor age, sex, ethnicity and CMV serostatus were compiled together with the repertoire data. Genome-wide SNP genotypes for about 65% of the 666 donors were used in a later genetic analysis, which treated that subset as a discovery cohort. Every discovery cohort repertoire had been produced on one sequencing platform. Both class I and class II loci were covered by HLA typing, at four-digit resolution. Typing coverage varied by locus: about 620-640 donors for A, B, C, DRB1 and DQB1; around 560 for DQA1; 606 for DPA1; approximately 470 for DPB1. Four to six DR-DQ haplotypes were handled as single units for association and clustering, since linkage in the cohort was strong. Among several hundred genotyped donors of the cohort, an average of around 250,000 unique TCR beta nucleotide sequences was sequenced per donor, of which approximately 19% were non-productive. What the authors observed across the whole study: Several of the top co-occurrence clusters appeared to be linked to parvovirus B19, influenza, CMV and Epstein-Barr virus, according to a later analysis. Cytomegalovirus status was reported to be diagnosed by the classifier with high specificity and sensitivity in both the original and validation cohorts. In vitro tests confirmed that a few of the cytomegalovirus-associated TCR beta chains recognize cytomegalovirus antigens. In the study, around 150 TCR beta chains were listed as associated with cytomegalovirus. Only TCR beta chains were sequenced in this cohort, and the absence of alpha or paired-chain data limited detectable features. It was suggested by the authors that the approach could potentially be generalized to other disease states and immunological phenotypes. V-gene and J-gene trimming of TCR beta chains was associated with a missense DCLRE1C variant in a later genetic analysis, and the association was replicated in an independent cohort. Compared with equally common non-associated chains, HLA-associated TCR beta chains in a later analysis were more clonally expanded and had lower generation probabilities. When HLA alleles, especially DR and DQ, strongly co-occurred, attributing TCR associations to individual alleles was difficult. In a later genetic analysis, fewer N-insertions in productive TCRs were reported among donors in an Asian-associated ancestry cluster than the approximately 670-donor mean. A later analysis found that most CMV-associated TCR beta chains appeared HLA-restricted, with HLA associations seemingly driven largely by CMV exposure. Broadly in line with IMGT annotations, most TCR beta V segments showed up in productive rearrangements about 90% or about 30% of the time in an earlier analysis of about 500 of the donors. A cluster of highly shared sequence variants was judged likely to represent a technical artifact of the sequencing pipeline. Sequencing depth was assumed to be roughly uniform across donors in the presence/absence analyses, though that assumption may not hold. CMV serostatus was the only immune exposure information available for the cohort. Some IMGT-functional V segments, including TRBV6-2 and TRBV6-3, could not be distinguished by the 87-base-pair reads and were therefore excluded. Correlated functional status among segregating V segments might be attributable to linkage disequilibrium, but an unknown experimental factor could not be ruled out. Across donors, most TCR sequences were observed very rarely, whereas some public TCRs were present in many individuals. The earlier analysis of approximately 540 of the donors excluded about 16 rarely observed V segments, including chromosome 9 orphons, because counts were too low. A further reported finding was that TCR beta sequences accurately predicted the HLA-A and HLA-B alleles for most subjects in the first cohort. Specific HLA alleles were associated with over 15,000 TCR beta sequences at a false discovery rate of 0.05 in a later analysis. According to a later analysis, TCR association rates differed among HLA loci, with DRB1 alleles showing the most associated TCRs and HLA-C alleles showing the fewest. Because HLA typing was missing for some donors at each locus, association tests included only the typed subset.

CDR1 and CDR2 are drawn from the germline V gene: SNHLY, FYNNEI. Trimming leaves V shorter by 0 bases and J shorter by 4 bases, with the junction holding 6 bases beyond the gene matches. The cysteine opens and the phenylalanine closes a CDR3 of 16 amino acids. The only DNA kept is the CDR3, 48 bases in frame from the first base. In total, more than 500 healthy bone marrow donors made up the cohort. At the time of sampling, every cohort member was nominally healthy, though immune exposures that went unrecorded were likely present. The donor tested CMV seropositive and was one of the 289 seropositive cohort members. Every donor gave a peripheral blood sample, and the peripheral blood mononuclear cells from that sample were used for TCR beta sequencing. Genomic DNA was extracted from the blood cell samples with the Qiagen DNeasy Blood Extraction Kit.

This sequence uses TRBV2 and TRBJ2-5; a stretch of 9 junction bases matches TRBD2. This TCR came from a middle-aged man in good health and CMV-seropositive. Sequenced material: PBMCs. CDR3 region: CASSEASGLATETQYF. The DNA reads TGTGCCAGCAGTGAAGCCTCAGGACTAGCGACAGAGACCCAGTACTTC.